A single sample gave rise to the 23 T cell receptor beta chains below, sequenced in a study of blood T cell repertoires in COVID-19. The assay was immunoSEQ multiplex PCR, and TCRdb's table has in-frame clones only and misses some. The sample consists of about 140,000 clones, about four fifths of them appearing once. Sequenced sample: peripheral blood. The receptor source for this set is a man older than 75 with acute or convalescent COVID-19.

This chain links TRBV19 with TRBJ2-3; D gene unclear. Germline CDR1 reads LNHDA; CDR2 reads SQIVND (reference sequence). The CDR3 totals 13 residues. Trimming shortened V by 5 bases and J by 6 bases, and 12 bases separated the two germline ends. The CDR3 sequence is CASSLQNLDTQYF. DNA of the CDR3: TGTGCCAGTAGTCTCCAGAATCTTGATACGCAGTATTTT.

The gene calls are TRBV2 and TRBJ2-7; maybe TRBD2 (6 bases). Per the germline V gene, CDR1 is SNHLY and CDR2 is FYNNEI. V lost 8 bases, J lost 5 bases, and 22 bases lay in between. CDR3 length: 15 residues. The CDR3, as DNA: TGTGCCAGCGCCCGATGGGGACTCCCTGGAGACGAGCAGTACTTC. This sequence encodes CASARWGLPGDEQYF.

V is TRBV5-4 and J is TRBJ2-2; 10 bases are shared with TRBD1. Trimming removed 9 bases from V and 3 bases from J; junction bases left unmatched: 8. The CDR3 contains 15 residues. Germline CDR1 SGHNT, CDR2 YYREEE (reference sequence). CDR3 amino acids: CATTTGGLDTGELFF. For the CDR3, the DNA is TGTGCCACCACGACAGGGGGCTTAGACACCGGGGAGCTGTTTTTT.

V gene TRBV2 combines with J gene TRBJ2-5; 13 bases map to TRBD2. CDR1 and CDR2 from the germline V gene are SNHLY and FYNNEI. V dropped 6 bases and J dropped 4; count of bases not matched to a gene: 5. This CDR3 has 15 residues. CDR3: CASRGTSGIPETQYF. CDR3 nucleotide sequence: TGTGCCAGCAGGGGGACTAGCGGGATACCAGAGACCCAGTACTTC.

V usage is TRBV5-1 and J usage is TRBJ2-1; no clear D. The CDR3 contains 10 residues. V dropped 7 bases and J dropped 10 bases, with 9 bases sitting between them. CDR1 and CDR2 from the germline V gene are SGHRS and YFSETQ. This chain's CDR3 is CASLSHEQFF. For the CDR3, the DNA is TGCGCCAGCCTGAGCCACGAGCAGTTCTTC.

This clone was seen only once. This chain links TRBV5-1 with TRBJ2-3; 13 bases match TRBD2. V lost 4 bases, J lost 2 bases, and 4 bases stayed unmatched. CDR1 is SGHRS, CDR2 YFSETQ, per germline. This CDR3 has 16 residues. CDR3 sequence: CASSVGLAGDTDTQYF. The CDR3 DNA is TGCGCCAGCAGCGTTGGACTAGCGGGGGACACAGATACGCAGTATTTT. Using reference TRBV5-1 and TRBJ2-3 for the parts outside the CDR3, the full variable domain is KAGVTQTPRYLIKTRGQQVTLSCSPISGHRSVSWYQQTPGQGLQFLFEYFSETQRNKGNFPGRFSGRQFSNSRSEMNVSTLELGDSALYLCASSVGLAGDTDTQYFGPGTRLTVL.

This clone appeared a few times. V usage is TRBV2 and J usage is TRBJ2-2, with D perhaps matching TRBD1 (5 bases). Germline V gene data show CDR1 as SNHLY and CDR2 as FYNNEI. V was shortened by 4 bases and J by 6 bases, with 15 bases between the two germline ends. The CDR3 has 15 residues. The CDR3 loop reads CASSGTPLQPGELFF. The CDR3 nucleotides read TGTGCCAGCAGTGGGACACCCTTACAGCCCGGGGAGCTGTTTTTT.

The genes are TRBV7-9 and TRBJ2-3, with TRBD1 matching over 7 bases. The germline V gene has CDR1 SEHNR and CDR2 FQNEAQ (reference sequence). The CDR3 runs to 15 residues. V shed 5 bases and J 2 bases; nucleotides not matched to a gene: 7. The CDR3 is CASSVRQGNTDTQYF. The DNA for the CDR3 is TGTGCCAGCAGCGTGAGACAGGGAAACACAGATACGCAGTATTTT.

V gene TRBV5-6 combines with J gene TRBJ2-7; D is undetermined. This CDR3 contains 12 residues. Between the trimmed V and J ends, which lost 2 bases and 3 bases, there was a span of 6 bases. Germline assignment: CDR1 SGHDT and CDR2 YYEEEE. The CDR3: CASSFSDYEQYF. CDR3 coding DNA: TGTGCCAGCAGCTTCTCAGACTACGAGCAGTACTTC.

This chain joins TRBV5-1 and TRBJ2-1; 11 bases fit TRBD2. The CDR3 consists of 15 residues. V dropped 7 bases and J dropped 5; count of bases not matched to a gene: 8. The germline V gene has CDR1 SGHRS and CDR2 YFSETQ. This CDR3 reads CASVTTSGANNEQFF. CDR3 DNA sequence: TGCGCCAGCGTTACGACTAGCGGGGCAAACAATGAGCAGTTCTTC.

The chain employs TRBV4-3 and TRBJ2-5; TRBD2 matches at 12 bases. Per germline, CDR1 LGHNA and CDR2 YSLEER. The J segment lost 4 bases and the V segment lost 0 bases, leaving 6 bases of the junction unmatched. The CDR3 covers 17 residues. CDR3 in amino acids: CASSQDWASGGGETQYF. In DNA form, the CDR3 reads TGCGCCAGCAGCCAAGATTGGGCTAGCGGGGGGGGAGAGACCCAGTACTTC.

The chain employs TRBV30 and TRBJ2-1, with D possibly being TRBD1 (6 bases). Trimming cost V 4 bases and J 3 bases, with 7 bases left between them. Looked up from germline, CDR1 is GTSNPN and CDR2 is SVGIG (reference sequence). The CDR3 extends over 12 amino acids. CDR3 DNA sequence: TGTGCCTGGACAGGGGACTACAATGAGCAGTTCTTC. This sequence encodes CAWTGDYNEQFF. Full variable domain (rest looked up from reference TRBV30 and TRBJ2-1): SQTIHQWPATLVQPVGSPLSLECTVEGTSNPNLYWYRQAAGRGLQLLFYSVGIGQISSEVPQNLSASRPQDRQFILSSKKLLLSDSGFYLCAWTGDYNEQFFGPGTRLTVL.

The chain is built from TRBV5-4 and TRBJ2-3; 13 nucleotides match TRBD2. The ends lost 4 bases at V and 5 bases at J; junction bases unmatched: 4. Germline values: CDR1 SGHNT, CDR2 YYREEE (reference sequence). CDR3 length: 15 residues. As DNA, the CDR3 is TGTGCCAGCAGCACTAGCGGGGGGGCGGGAGATACGCAGTATTTT. Protein sequence: CASSTSGGAGDTQYF.

The genes are TRBV19 and TRBJ1-2, with 7 bases aligning to TRBD1. In germline, CDR1 is LNHDA, CDR2 SQIVND (reference sequence). J gave up 4 bases and V 5 bases, and 10 bases lay outside the gene matches. The length of the CDR3 is 15 residues. The CDR3 bases are TGTGCCAGTAGTTCCTGGGACAGCCGCCTCTATGGCTACACCTTC. Translating gives CASSSWDSRLYGYTF. Based on the CDR3 plus reference TRBV19 and TRBJ1-2, the full variable domain is DGGITQSPKYLFRKEGQNVTLSCEQNLNHDAMYWYRQDPGQGLRLIYYSQIVNDFQKGDIAEGYSVSREKKESFPLTVTSAQKNPTAFYLCASSSWDSRLYGYTFGSGTRLTVV.

This chain joins TRBV5-1 and TRBJ2-1, with TRBD2 as a possible D gene (6 bases). This CDR3 is built from 18 residues. V lost 3 bases and J 0 bases, leaving 19 bases between the germline ends. Germline assignment: CDR1 SGHRS and CDR2 YFSETQ. In DNA, the CDR3 is TGCGCCAGCAGCTCCGGGGAGGAGTACTGGGCCTCCTACAATGAGCAGTTCTTC. Translation: CASSSGEEYWASYNEQFF.

This CDR3 is CSVGPGSGTEAFF. CDR3 bases: TGCAGCGTTGGGCCGGGGTCGGGGACTGAAGCTTTCTTT. This rearrangement joins TRBV29-1 to TRBJ1-1, with unresolved D. CDR3 size: 13 residues. Germline V gene data show CDR1 as SQVTM and CDR2 as ANQGSEA. V was cut by 4 bases and J by 5 bases, with 14 bases left in between.

This chain joins TRBV7-8 and TRBJ1-6; 9 nucleotides align to TRBD1. V was pared by 4 bases and J by 7 bases, with 2 bases of the junction left unmatched. This CDR3 has 14 amino acids. Germline V CDR1 and CDR2: SGHVS, FQNEAQ. The CDR3 DNA reads TGTGCCAGCAGCTCCGGGACAGGGAATTCACCCCTCCACTTT. Amino acid sequence: CASSSGTGNSPLHF.

The rearrangement links TRBV28 to TRBJ2-7; the D gene is possibly TRBD1 (6 bases). The CDR3 consists of 15 residues. Trimming shortened V by 3 bases and J by 4 bases, and 16 bases separated the two germline ends. Germline V CDR1 and CDR2: MDHEN, SYDVKM. CDR3 sequence: CASSFGVQGGYEQYF. As DNA, the CDR3 is TGTGCCAGCAGTTTTGGTGTACAGGGTGGTTACGAGCAGTACTTC.

DNA for the CDR3: TGTGCCAGCAGCGCGGACACAGGACAGGGTGGGACAGATACGCAGTATTTT. Translation: CASSADTGQGGTDTQYF. This chain joins TRBV9 and TRBJ2-3, with 8 bases matching TRBD1. V trimming: 3 bases; J trimming: 3 bases; junction bases outside the gene matches: 12. Germline V gene sequence: CDR1 SGDLS, CDR2 YYNGEE. The CDR3 extends over 17 amino acids.

This clone showed up just a few times. This chain uses TRBV27 with TRBJ1-6, with 12 bases lining up with TRBD1. Germline V gives CDR1 MNHEY, CDR2 SMNVEV (reference sequence). V lost 5 bases, J lost 5 bases, and 16 bases stayed unmatched. The CDR3 contains 20 residues. CDR3 in amino acids: CASSPSRDRGLGYNNSPLHF. For the CDR3, the DNA is TGTGCCAGCAGTCCCTCCCGGGACAGGGGGCTTGGATATAATAATTCACCCCTCCACTTT.

This clone was recorded only once. The CDR3 sequence: CASSYTRPGNQPQHF. CDR3 nucleotide sequence: TGTGCCAGCAGTTACACCAGGCCTGGCAATCAGCCCCAGCATTTT. The rearrangement joins TRBV6-5 to TRBJ1-5, with D uncertain. This CDR3 comprises 15 residues. Germline CDR1 is MNHEY and CDR2 is SVGAGI. V gave up 2 bases and J gave up 2 bases, with 10 bases separating them.

The V gene is TRBV6-6, the J gene TRBJ1-2; weak D call: TRBD1 (6 bases). Per the germline V gene, CDR1 is MNHNY and CDR2 is SVGAGI (reference sequence). The V and J ends lost 6 bases and 1 base respectively, with 9 bases between them. The CDR3 contains 13 residues. The CDR3 DNA sequence: TGTGCCAGCAGGGCAGGGGTTAACTATGGCTACACCTTC. Translated, it gives CASRAGVNYGYTF.

The chain combines TRBV18 with TRBJ2-1; D perhaps matches TRBD2 (5 bases). Deletions cut 4 bases from V and 5 bases from J, with 9 bases between. This CDR3 has 13 amino acids. In germline, CDR1 is KGHSH, CDR2 LQKENI. The DNA for the CDR3 is TGTGCCAGCTCACGGACTCGGGACAATGAGCAGTTCTTC. Amino acids: CASSRTRDNEQFF. The full variable domain, its missing parts supplied by reference TRBV18 and TRBJ2-1, is NAGVMQNPRHLVRRRGQEARLRCSPMKGHSHVYWYRQLPEEGLKFMVYLQKENIIDESGMPKERFSAEFPKEGPSILRIQQVVRGDSAAYFCASSRTRDNEQFFGPGTRLTVL.